Each of the 27 T cell receptor beta chains below was sequenced from the same sample in a study of cytomegalovirus exposure and HLA in healthy donors. Primers included in the PCR were 60 Vbeta and 13 Jbeta primers. Data came from immunoSEQ multiplex PCR; TCRdb stores just in-frame clones and leaves some out. The table shows around 200,000 clones, with under 70% occurring only once. The source material was PBMCs. Every receptor here comes from a man aged 35 to 55 in good health and CMV-seropositive.

V usage is TRBV2 and J usage is TRBJ1-2; TRBD1 aligns across 8 bases. The CDR3 extends over 16 amino acids. Germline V CDR1 and CDR2: SNHLY, FYNNEI. The junction had 12 bases not matched to a gene; V was cut back by 5 bases and J by 4 bases. CDR3 in amino acids: CASSLPSGTGLYGYTF. Here the CDR3 DNA reads TGTGCCAGCAGTCTACCTTCCGGGACAGGCCTCTATGGCTACACCTTC.

This chain joins TRBV27 and TRBJ1-4; tentative D call: TRBD1 (6 bases). This CDR3 has 16 amino acids. Trimming removed 4 bases at V and 8 bases at J, with 20 bases between. Per germline, CDR1 MNHEY and CDR2 SMNVEV (reference sequence). The CDR3 loop reads CASSSSLGRGYEKLFF. The CDR3 DNA reads as TGTGCCAGCAGTTCTTCCCTTGGCAGGGGATACGAAAAACTGTTTTTT.

The V call is TRBV6-6, the J call TRBJ2-7; weak D call: TRBD1 (6 bases). From germline, CDR1 is MNHNY and CDR2 SVGAGI (reference sequence). The CDR3 is made up of 15 amino acids. V gave up 2 bases and J gave up 2 bases, with 13 bases separating them. The CDR3 loop is CASSYMRQDAYEQYF. As DNA, the CDR3 is TGTGCCAGCAGTTACATGAGACAGGACGCCTACGAGCAGTACTTC.

This clone was observed a single time. V is TRBV28 and J is TRBJ2-7; unclear D gene. The germline V gene encodes CDR1 MDHEN and CDR2 SYDVKM. Trimming removed 4 bases from V and 10 bases from J, with 8 bases in between. The CDR3 is 10 residues long. CDR3 sequence: CASSSLYQYF. CDR3 sequence (DNA): TGTGCCAGCAGTTCGTTGTATCAGTACTTC.

CDR3: CASSWGPGRANEKLFF. CDR3 DNA: TGTGCCAGCAGCTGGGGCCCCGGGAGGGCTAATGAAAAACTGTTTTTT. The chain links TRBV5-4 to TRBJ1-4; a possible D gene is TRBD1 (5 bases). The CDR3 is made up of 16 amino acids. With 3 bases removed from V and 3 bases from J, the gap between germline ends came to 15 bases. Germline V CDR1 and CDR2: SGHNT, YYREEE (reference sequence).

The V call is TRBV5-4, the J call TRBJ2-1, with a possible D match to TRBD1 (5 bases). Per the germline V gene, CDR1 is SGHNT and CDR2 is YYREEE (reference sequence). The CDR3 contains 15 residues. Trimming cost V 0 bases and J 2 bases, with 9 bases left between them. CDR3 sequence (DNA): TGTGCCAGCAGCTTGGACTGGGGCCCCTACAATGAGCAGTTCTTC. Translated, it gives CASSLDWGPYNEQFF.

Concerning this clone: Sequence at one end of the junction differs from germline and may be a read error. This chain connects TRBV7-9 to TRBJ1-1; 9 nucleotides agree with TRBD1. CDR1 and CDR2 (germline): SEHNR, FQNEAQ (reference sequence). The CDR3 extends over 14 amino acids. CDR3 loop: CSSSGQGWDTEAFF. The CDR3 DNA follows: TGTTCCAGCAGCGGACAGGGGTGGGACACTGAAGCTTTCTTT.

This sequence joins TRBV27 and TRBJ2-5, with TRBD1 matching over 7 bases. The better agreement between TRBJ2-7 and the DNA end casts doubt on the J call. The germline CDR1 and CDR2 sequences are MNHEY and SMNVEV (reference sequence). The CDR3 contains 13 residues. The CDR3 loop reads CASSYRGDYEQYF. For the CDR3, the DNA is TGTGCCAGCAGTTACAGGGGAGACTACGAGCAGTACTTC.

The chain combines TRBV7-8 with TRBJ2-5; perhaps TRBD2 as D (5 bases). V was cut by 4 bases and J by 2 bases, with 11 bases left in between. Per the germline V gene, CDR1 is SGHVS and CDR2 is FQNEAQ. CDR3 length: 14 amino acids. CDR3 region: CASSSRAEQETQYF. CDR3 coding DNA: TGTGCCAGCAGCTCGCGGGCAGAACAAGAGACCCAGTACTTC.

The table lists this clone with a count of one. The CDR3 region is CAISGGDSNQPQHF. The DNA of the CDR3 is TGTGCCATCAGTGGCGGCGATAGCAATCAGCCCCAGCATTTT. The chain joins TRBV10-3 to TRBJ1-5; D is unclear. The CDR3 has 14 amino acids. Looked up from germline, CDR1 is ENHRY and CDR2 is SYGVKD. The germline V and J ends were trimmed by 4 bases and 0 bases, with 7 bases remaining between them.

The chain employs TRBV6-5 and TRBJ1-1; maybe TRBD1 (6 bases). The V and J ends lost 4 bases and 2 bases respectively, with 8 bases between them. Germline CDR1 reads MNHEY; CDR2 reads SVGAGI. The CDR3 is 13 residues long. The CDR3: CASSWDTNTEAFF. Written as DNA, the CDR3 is TGTGCCAGCAGTTGGGACACTAACACTGAAGCTTTCTTT.

V is TRBV19 and J is TRBJ1-2; 7 bases line up with TRBD1. CDR3 size: 13 residues. Germline V gives CDR1 LNHDA, CDR2 SQIVND (reference sequence). The CDR3 loop reads CAINSRGSTGYTF. In DNA form, the CDR3 reads TGTGCTATTAATTCCAGGGGGTCTACTGGCTACACCTTC.

V and J are TRBV28 and TRBJ1-1, with 10 bases identical to TRBD1. The junction had 4 bases not matched to a gene; V was cut back by 4 bases and J by 11 bases. This CDR3 has 12 amino acids. Germline V CDR1 and CDR2: MDHEN, SYDVKM. CDR3 region: CASSWTGGSAFF. CDR3 coding DNA: TGTGCCAGCAGTTGGACAGGGGGATCGGCTTTCTTT.

The chain employs TRBV10-3 and TRBJ1-3; 7 nucleotides match TRBD1. The CDR3 sequence is 13 residues long. J lost 4 bases, V lost 9 bases, and 6 bases had no gene match. Germline assignment: CDR1 ENHRY and CDR2 SYGVKD. CDR3 protein: CAIGGGAGNTIYF. The CDR3, as DNA: TGTGCCATAGGGGGCGGGGCCGGAAACACCATATATTTT.

The chain is built from TRBV10-3 and TRBJ2-3, with unresolved D. Per germline, CDR1 ENHRY and CDR2 SYGVKD. The CDR3 has 14 residues. With 5 bases removed from V and 2 bases from J, the gap between germline ends came to 11 bases. The DNA for the CDR3 is TGTGCCATCAGTAACAGCCTACCCACAGATACGCAGTATTTT. Its protein product is CAISNSLPTDTQYF.

V usage is TRBV18 and J usage is TRBJ1-2, with D unclear. Germline values: CDR1 KGHSH, CDR2 LQKENI. This CDR3 is built from 15 residues. With 2 bases removed from V and 1 base from J, the gap between germline ends came to 11 bases. The CDR3 sequence is CASSPNTPLNYGYTF. CDR3 bases: TGTGCCAGCTCACCAAATACACCTCTTAACTATGGCTACACCTTC.

The chain employs TRBV4-1 and TRBJ1-1; tentatively, D is TRBD1 (5 bases). V was trimmed by 4 bases and J by 0 bases, leaving 30 bases between them. The CDR3 contains 21 residues. CDR1 is MGHRA, CDR2 YSYEKL, per germline. CDR3 sequence: CASSLHVGRALSFEMNTEAFF. Written as DNA, the CDR3 is TGCGCCAGCAGCCTTCACGTGGGCAGGGCCCTATCCTTCGAGATGAACACTGAAGCTTTCTTT.

J is TRBJ2-1 and V is TRBV7-9; TRBD2 matches at 13 bases. Germline V gene lookup returns CDR1 SEHNR and CDR2 FQNEAQ (reference sequence). The CDR3 extends over 17 amino acids. The V segment lost 4 bases and the J segment 4 bases; nucleotides outside the gene matches: 7. The DNA for the CDR3 is TGTGCCAGCAGCTCGGGACTAGCGGGGAGCCTTTACAATGAGCAGTTCTTC. Protein product: CASSSGLAGSLYNEQFF.

This chain connects TRBV5-1 to TRBJ1-1; D is unclear. Trimming cost V 0 bases and J 2 bases, with 17 bases left between them. Looked up from germline, CDR1 is SGHRS and CDR2 is YFSETQ. This CDR3 has 17 amino acids. The CDR3 nucleotides are TGCGCCAGCAGCTTGGTAGATCACTTTCAAATAAACACTGAAGCTTTCTTT. As protein: CASSLVDHFQINTEAFF.

V gene TRBV10-3 combines with J gene TRBJ1-2; D gene unclear. Trimming stripped 4 bases from V and 5 bases from J, with 14 bases between. CDR3 length: 14 amino acids. The germline gives CDR1 ENHRY, CDR2 SYGVKD. As DNA, the CDR3 is TGTGCCATCAGTGCGTCGGGAGACACATATGGCTACACCTTC. Amino acids: CAISASGDTYGYTF.

The V and J genes are TRBV13 and TRBJ2-2; D remains ambiguous. Trimming shortened V by 5 bases and J by 2 bases, and 3 bases separated the two germline ends. The CDR3 length is 12 residues. The germline gives CDR1 PRHDT, CDR2 FYEKMQ (reference sequence). The CDR3 DNA is TGTGCCAGCAGCCTAAACACCGGGGAGCTGTTTTTT. It codes for CASSLNTGELFF.

The rearrangement uses TRBV5-1 and TRBJ2-5; 7 bases fit TRBD1. The length of the CDR3 is 13 residues. The germline CDR1 and CDR2 sequences are SGHRS and YFSETQ. With 4 bases clipped from V and 3 bases from J, the junction kept 3 bases outside the gene matches. The CDR3 protein is CASSATGEETQYF. As DNA, the CDR3 is TGCGCCAGCAGCGCTACAGGGGAAGAGACCCAGTACTTC.

J is TRBJ1-1 and V is TRBV19; D uncertain. The CDR3 is 15 amino acids. The germline V and J ends were trimmed by 6 bases and 1 base, with 15 bases remaining between them. CDR1 is LNHDA, CDR2 SQIVND, per germline (reference sequence). The CDR3 here is CASRTPRDGNTEAFF. In DNA form, the CDR3 reads TGTGCCAGTAGAACCCCTCGGGATGGGAACACTGAAGCTTTCTTT.

The CDR3 coding sequence is TGTGCCAGCAGTTACAACTCGGGTGAAAAACTGTTTTTT. Its protein product is CASSYNSGEKLFF. The genes are TRBV6-5 and TRBJ1-4, with unresolved D. Germline V gives CDR1 MNHEY, CDR2 SVGAGI. V was cut by 2 bases and J by 7 bases, with 8 bases left in between. The CDR3 spans 13 residues.

This clone was observed a few times. The gene calls are TRBV7-2 and TRBJ2-7; possibly TRBD1 for D (5 bases). Germline V lookup: CDR1 SGHTA, CDR2 FQGNSA. This CDR3 contains 15 residues. The germline V and J ends were trimmed by 7 bases and 0 bases, with 16 bases remaining between them. CDR3 DNA: TGTGCCAGCACCCTCAGGGCAGGGAACTCCTACGAGCAGTACTTC. Translation gives CASTLRAGNSYEQYF.

The chain employs TRBV5-4 and TRBJ2-3; 7 bases line up with TRBD2. The CDR3 has 17 residues. V gave up 0 bases and J gave up 2 bases; unmatched junction bases: 9. Germline V gene data show CDR1 as SGHNT and CDR2 as YYREEE (reference sequence). The CDR3 DNA follows: TGTGCCAGCAGCTTGGCCGGGAGGCTGGGACTCACAGATACGCAGTATTTT. This translates into CASSLAGRLGLTDTQYF.

CDR3 amino acids: CASSVDRGSNTGELFF. As DNA, the CDR3 is TGTGCCAGCAGCGTAGACAGGGGGTCTAACACCGGGGAGCTGTTTTTT. The chain uses TRBV9 and TRBJ2-2; 8 bases align to TRBD1. Germline V CDR1 and CDR2: SGDLS, YYNGEE. The J segment lost 2 bases and the V segment lost 0 bases, leaving 3 bases of the junction unmatched. The CDR3 is made up of 16 amino acids.